The entry that follows covers one T cell receptor beta chain sequence. The antigen is undetermined. PCR employed 60 Vbeta and 13 Jbeta primers. Sequenced by immunoSEQ multiplex PCR; TCRdb stores in-frame clones only, minus some. The sample contains 150,000 to 200,000 clones, more than 75% of which appear only once. This specimen belongs to a study of cytomegalovirus exposure and HLA in healthy donors. From germline, CDR1 is MGHRA and CDR2 YSYEKL. Trimming cost V 1 base and J 0 bases; bases outside gene matches: 5. This CDR3 spans 16 amino acids. Whole-study findings and limits: Trimming of TCR beta V- and J-genes showed a link, identified in a later analysis, to a missense DCLRE1C variant. The records held CMV serostatus as the only immune exposure information. Sequencing probably produced one cluster of sequence variants that were highly shared. It was reported that the classifier diagnosed cytomegalovirus status with high specificity and sensitivity in both the original and validation cohorts.

The rearrangement joins TRBV4-1 to TRBJ2-7, with 8 bases lining up with TRBD1. Input material: PBMCs. This clonotype was obtained from a girl in the first two years of life in good health and CMV-seronegative. The DNA for the CDR3 is TGCGCCAGCAGCCAAGTAGGGACAGGAGTCTCCTACGAGCAGTACTTC. It yields the protein CASSQVGTGVSYEQYF.